A single T cell receptor (beta chain) is shown here with its context. Both 60 Vbeta primers and 13 Jbeta primers went into the PCR. TCRdb keeps only in-frame clones here, not all; method: immunoSEQ multiplex PCR. The repertoire consists of around 100,000 clones, with 82% occurring once and the leading ten covering roughly 22%. The entry originates in a study of cytomegalovirus exposure and HLA in healthy donors. Across the study: A data release that came early held tens of millions of unique TCRs from HLA-typed donors.

Each donor was nominally healthy when sampled (though unrecorded immune exposures were likely). Germline lookup yields CDR1 MGHRA and CDR2 YSYEKL. This CDR3 contains 14 residues. The ends were cut back, 0 bases at V and 6 bases at J, with 8 bases in the middle. This chain links TRBV4-1 with TRBJ2-2, with D maybe TRBD1 (6 bases). The sample comprised PBMCs. This sequence originates from a man aged 25 to 40 in good health and CMV-seropositive. The CDR3 sequence: CASSQEGAAGELFF. The CDR3 DNA reads as TGCGCCAGCAGCCAAGAGGGGGCCGCCGGGGAGCTGTTTTTT.